This T cell receptor (beta chain) was captured in a study of breast tumors, draining lymph nodes, adjacent tissues. General study findings and limits: Most tumor T cells seemingly derive from lymph node, then expand in tumor.

Breast cancer patients provided tissue from their axillary draining lymph nodes. The CDR3 sequence is 16 residues long. Between the trimmed V and J ends, which lost 5 bases and 0 bases, there was a span of 16 bases. Germline V lookup: CDR1 LNHDA, CDR2 SQIVND (reference sequence). Comment on this clonotype: Its antigen is still unknown. A clone one base away is much larger, so this may be a read error.

TCRdb processed the multiplex PCR reads anew with MiXCR; each CDR3 protein has one entry. The sample yields 150,000 to 200,000 distinct CDR3 sequences, 31% seen once. The specimen was axillary lymph node tissue. The J gene is TRBJ2-5, the V gene TRBV19; D gene unclear. The receptor comes from a female donor with breast cancer. Some clones in this sample may be carry-over from other donors' samples. In DNA form, the CDR3 reads TGTGCCAGTAGTGTAGGAGTCTTGGGGTACCAAGAGACCCAGTACTTC. It codes for CASSVGVLGYQETQYF.